This T cell receptor (beta chain) comes out of a study of T cell clusters in autoimmune cytopenias. Multiplex touch-down PCR amplified TRB using TRB-A and TRB-B pools in one tube. No DNA is given; TCRdb re-called the multiplex PCR reads and lists each CDR3 protein once. This sample contains fewer than 4,000 distinct CDR3 sequences. Tens of thousands of genome equivalents of blood DNA were amplified for TRB. Study results and limitations: Physiological T cell clusters of healthy donors were apparently absent in primary autoimmune cytopenia patients.

According to its frequency, this clonotype is medium-sized (0.01 to 0.1%). Its antigen is unidentified. The sequencing sample was made of peripheral blood. This receptor was obtained from a human donor with an autoimmune cytopenia or autoimmune hepatitis (not recorded which).

The chain's CDR3 is CASSSRLAGGHEQFF. The chain uses TRBV19 and TRBJ2-1; the TCRdb D gene call, TRBD2, has no DNA to confirm it. In germline, CDR1 is LNHDA, CDR2 SQIVND (reference sequence). The CDR3 length is 15 residues.